This T cell receptor (beta chain) was recorded in a study of cytomegalovirus exposure and HLA in healthy donors. The PCR ran on 60 Vbeta and 13 Jbeta primers. Clones were sequenced by immunoSEQ multiplex PCR, and TCRdb holds only the in-frame ones, with some missing. The data hold about 180,000 clones, with more than 65% observed a single time. This CDR3 has 13 amino acids. Germline V gene data show CDR1 as SGHTA and CDR2 as FQGTGA. Between the trimmed V and J ends, which lost 2 bases and 1 base, there was a span of 5 bases. The V call is TRBV7-3, the J call TRBJ1-1; D call uncertain. This sequence was found in a woman aged 25 to 39 in good health and CMV-seropositive. Material: PBMCs. CDR3 protein: CASSLLQNTEAFF. The CDR3 DNA reads TGTGCCAGCAGCTTATTACAGAACACTGAAGCTTTCTTT.